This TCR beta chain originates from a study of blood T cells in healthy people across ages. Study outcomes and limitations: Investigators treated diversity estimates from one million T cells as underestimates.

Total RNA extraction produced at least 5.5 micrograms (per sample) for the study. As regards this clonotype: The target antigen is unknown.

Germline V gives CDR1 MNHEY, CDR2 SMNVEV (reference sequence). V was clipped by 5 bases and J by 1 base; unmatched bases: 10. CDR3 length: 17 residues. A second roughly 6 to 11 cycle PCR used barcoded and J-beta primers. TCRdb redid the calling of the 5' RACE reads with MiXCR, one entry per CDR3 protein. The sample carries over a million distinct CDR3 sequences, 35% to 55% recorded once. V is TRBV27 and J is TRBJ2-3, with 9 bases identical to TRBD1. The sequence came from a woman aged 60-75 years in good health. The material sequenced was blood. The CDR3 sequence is CASSPGTGSRGTDTQYF. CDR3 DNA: TGTGCCAGCAGTCCCGGGACAGGGTCCCGTGGCACAGATACGCAGTATTTT.